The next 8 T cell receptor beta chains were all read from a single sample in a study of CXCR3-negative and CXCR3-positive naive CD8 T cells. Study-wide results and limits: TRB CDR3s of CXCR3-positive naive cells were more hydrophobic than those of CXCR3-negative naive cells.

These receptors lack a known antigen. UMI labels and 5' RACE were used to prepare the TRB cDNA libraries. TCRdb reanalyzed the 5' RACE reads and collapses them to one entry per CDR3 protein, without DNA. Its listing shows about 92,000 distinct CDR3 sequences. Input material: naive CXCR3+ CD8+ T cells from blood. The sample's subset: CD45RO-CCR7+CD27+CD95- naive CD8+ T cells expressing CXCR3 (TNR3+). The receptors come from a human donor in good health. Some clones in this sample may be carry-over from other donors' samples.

This CDR3 is CASSQIRDPWGFQETQYF. The chain couples TRBV14 to TRBJ2-5; TCRdb lists TRBD1, though no DNA is available to test this call. The CDR3 spans 18 residues. CDR1 and CDR2 from the germline V gene are SGHDN and FVKESK.

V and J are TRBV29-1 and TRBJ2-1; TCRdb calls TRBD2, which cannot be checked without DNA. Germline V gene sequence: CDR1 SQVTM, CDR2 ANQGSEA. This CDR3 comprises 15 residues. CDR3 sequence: CSAERGTSFVDEQFF.

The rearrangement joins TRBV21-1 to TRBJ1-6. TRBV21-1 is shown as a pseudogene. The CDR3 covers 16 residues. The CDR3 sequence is CASSKAWRGDTSPLHF.

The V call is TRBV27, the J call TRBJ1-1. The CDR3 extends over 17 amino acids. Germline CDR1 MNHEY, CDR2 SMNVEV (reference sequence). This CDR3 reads CASSRKTDPASLTEAFF.

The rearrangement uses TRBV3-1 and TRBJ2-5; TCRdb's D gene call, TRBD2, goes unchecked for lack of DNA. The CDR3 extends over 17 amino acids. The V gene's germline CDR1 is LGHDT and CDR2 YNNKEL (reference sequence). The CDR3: CASSPRTSGGHGETQYF.

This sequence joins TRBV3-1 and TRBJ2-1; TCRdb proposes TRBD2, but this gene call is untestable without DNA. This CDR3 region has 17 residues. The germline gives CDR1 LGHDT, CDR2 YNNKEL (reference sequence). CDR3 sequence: CASSQETSGLQRYEQFF.

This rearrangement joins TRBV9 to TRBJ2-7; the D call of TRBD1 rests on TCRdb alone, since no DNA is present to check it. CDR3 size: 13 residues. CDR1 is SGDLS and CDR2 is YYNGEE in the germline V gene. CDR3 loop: CASSGRDTYEQYF. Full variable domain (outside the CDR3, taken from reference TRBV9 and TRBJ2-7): DSGVTQTPKHLITATGQRVTLRCSPRSGDLSVYWYQQSLDQGLQFLIQYYNGEERAKGNILERFSAQQFPDLHSELNLSSLELGDSALYFCASSGRDTYEQYFGPGTRLTVT.

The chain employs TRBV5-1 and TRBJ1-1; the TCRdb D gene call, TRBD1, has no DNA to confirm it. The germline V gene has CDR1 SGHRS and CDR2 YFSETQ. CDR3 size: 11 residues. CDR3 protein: CASKEGAAAFF. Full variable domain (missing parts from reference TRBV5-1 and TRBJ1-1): KAGVTQTPRYLIKTRGQQVTLSCSPISGHRSVSWYQQTPGQGLQFLFEYFSETQRNKGNFPGRFSGRQFSNSRSEMNVSTLELGDSALYLCASKEGAAAFFGQGTRLTVV.